Listed below are T cell receptor beta chains from one sample, sequenced in a study of radiation and T cells in renal cell carcinoma. The data were produced by immunoSEQ multiplex PCR, yet TCRdb's version contains in-frame clones alone and is incomplete. The sample lists some 20,000 clones; approximately 62% were seen once. The source material was tumor tissue, sampled from a patient whose treatment was nephrectomy without radiotherapy. These receptors were taken from a man aged 50 to 59 with renal cell carcinoma. The CDR3 runs from the conserved cysteine through the conserved F or W. A D gene is named only where the DNA matches it firmly.

CATRGTMNTEAFF | TRBV19 | - | 13 | TRBJ1-1
CASSSWQGTTEAFF | TRBV27 | - | 14 | TRBJ1-1
CASSESGRSTDTQYF | TRBV7-2 | TRBD2 | 15 | TRBJ2-3
CASSLRALDQPQHF | TRBV28 | - | 14 | TRBJ1-5
CASSGAGEEQFF | TRBV2 | - | 12 | TRBJ2-1
CASSLGGAMNEQYF | TRBV28 | TRBD2 | 14 | TRBJ2-7
CASSSLAGSSYEQYF | TRBV5-1 | - | 15 | TRBJ2-7
CASGKMRSGDGYTF | TRBV6-1 | - | 14 | TRBJ1-2
CASSWRQGSRQPQHF | TRBV6-1 | TRBD1 | 15 | TRBJ1-5
CASSLGRSADTQYF | TRBV7-9 | - | 14 | TRBJ2-3
CASSLNSQYQETQYF | TRBV7-9 | - | 15 | TRBJ2-5
CASSFLDRNYGYTF | TRBV27 | TRBD1 | 14 | TRBJ1-2
CASSLGLAEGEDTQYF | TRBV4-1 | TRBD2 | 16 | TRBJ2-3
CASSRQGTDSPLHF | TRBV18 | TRBD1 | 14 | TRBJ1-6
CASSRGNTGELFF | TRBV18 | - | 13 | TRBJ2-2
CSVEVSRQWTGELFF | TRBV29-1 | - | 15 | TRBJ2-2
CASSIREEAFF | TRBV28 | - | 11 | TRBJ1-1